What follows are 18 T cell receptor beta chains derived from one specimen sequenced in a study of post-analysis software for immune sequencing data. Their antigens remain unidentified. The TCR beta cDNA libraries contained unique molecular identifiers. One entry per CDR3 protein results from TCRdb running MiXCR on the PCR reads. Here the sample spans 600,000 to 700,000 distinct CDR3 sequences, approximately 60% being singletons. Study findings and constraints: TRBV5-6, TRBV5-1 and TRBV20-1 belonged to a set of about five TRBV segments that were more frequent in patients than controls.

Sequencing input: blood. These receptors all come from a girl aged 2-10 years with multiple sclerosis.

This clonotype was seen a handful of times. The V gene is TRBV5-6, the J gene TRBJ2-7, with a weak D call TRBD1 (6 bases). The CDR3 covers 13 residues. V lost 4 bases to trimming and J lost 2 bases, with 10 bases between them. CDR1 SGHDT and CDR2 YYEEEE come from the germline V gene. CDR3 in DNA: TGTGCCAGCAGCAAACAGGGACCCTACGAGCAGTACTTC. Protein: CASSKQGPYEQYF.

This chain uses TRBV3-1 with TRBJ1-2, with D possibly matching TRBD1 (6 bases). The CDR3 length is 17 residues. The V end was cut by 0 bases, the J end by 5 bases, with 19 bases between. In germline, CDR1 is LGHDT, CDR2 YNNKEL (reference sequence). For the CDR3, the DNA is TGTGCCAGCAGCCAAGAGAGTACATCGGCAGGGGTATATGGCTACACCTTC. Its protein product is CASSQESTSAGVYGYTF.

The chain uses TRBV6-2 or TRBV6-3 and TRBJ2-7; a possible D gene is TRBD2 (7 bases). This CDR3 has 12 residues. Trimming cost V 6 bases and J 7 bases, with 13 bases left between them. CDR1 and CDR2 from the germline V gene are MNHEY and SVGEGT. The chain's CDR3 is CASSWTRGEQYF. Here the CDR3 DNA reads TGTGCCAGCAGCTGGACTAGGGGGGAGCAGTACTTC.

The chain combines TRBV21-1 with TRBJ1-5; the tabulated D call, TRBD1, remains unverified against the DNA. TRBV21-1 is a recognized pseudogene. This CDR3 spans 19 amino acids. DNA for the CDR3: TGTGCCAGCAGCAAGGGAGCAGGGGATAATGTTGATGGCAATCAGCCCCGGCATTTT. Translated: CASSKGAGDNVDGNQPRHF.

The gene calls are TRBV5-1 and TRBJ2-7; D possibly matches TRBD1 or TRBD2 (5 bases each). V was pared by 1 base and J by 2 bases, with 10 bases between. Germline CDR1 reads SGHRS; CDR2 reads YFSETQ. CDR3 length: 14 residues. The CDR3 loop reads CASSLQGRAYEQYF. The CDR3 DNA follows: TGCGCCAGCAGCTTGCAGGGACGGGCCTACGAGCAGTACTTC.

V gene TRBV12-3 or TRBV12-4 combines with J gene TRBJ2-4; D ambiguous. V lost 1 base and J lost 0, with 7 bases in between. The CDR3 spans 15 residues. CDR3 DNA sequence: TGTGCCAGCAGTTTAGGCTTAGTAGCCAAAAACATTCAGTACTTC. The encoded protein is CASSLGLVAKNIQYF.

This rearrangement joins TRBV20-1 to TRBJ1-2, with 8 bases lining up with TRBD1. The CDR3 loop spans 16 amino acids. Losses at the gene ends were 3 bases for V and 0 bases for J; bases not matched to a gene: 9. Germline V gene data show CDR1 as DFQATT and CDR2 as SNEGSKA (reference sequence). CDR3 sequence reads: CSARGPGGDANYGYTF. CDR3 DNA sequence: TGCAGTGCTAGGGGGCCAGGGGGCGATGCTAACTATGGCTACACCTTC.

This clonotype was recorded a few times. The chain links TRBV12-3 or TRBV12-4 to TRBJ2-3; 7 positions match TRBD1. V lost 3 bases to trimming and J lost 5 bases; unmatched junction nucleotides: 8. This CDR3 comprises 15 residues. The chain's CDR3 is CASSFGLQGLDTQYF. Here the CDR3 DNA reads TGTGCCAGCAGTTTCGGCCTACAGGGGTTAGATACGCAGTATTTT.

The V gene is TRBV5-1, the J gene TRBJ1-4; D perhaps matches TRBD1 (5 bases). The V and J ends lost 5 bases and 4 bases respectively, with 12 bases between them. CDR3 length: 14 residues. Germline-derived CDR1 and CDR2 are SGHRS and YFSETQ. CDR3 nucleotide sequence: TGCGCCAGCAGTACCGGGGCTATTAATGAAAAACTGTTTTTT. Encoded protein: CASSTGAINEKLFF.

The V and J genes are TRBV27 and TRBJ2-3; tentative D call: TRBD2 (6 bases). This CDR3 is 13 amino acids long. Trimming took off 8 bases at V and 4 bases at J, with 13 bases between the two ends. Germline loops: CDR1 MNHEY, CDR2 SMNVEV (reference sequence). The CDR3 region has the DNA TGTGCCAGCGGGCGGGGAATCGCAGATACGCAGTATTTT. Protein: CASGRGIADTQYF.

Only a few counts were recorded for this clonotype. The V and J genes are TRBV3-1 and TRBJ2-5; D ambiguous. Trimming removed 1 base from V and 5 bases from J, with 8 bases in between. The germline V gene encodes CDR1 LGHDT and CDR2 YNNKEL (reference sequence). There are 13 residues in the CDR3. The CDR3 reads CASSQVQSETQYF. The CDR3 DNA sequence: TGTGCCAGCAGCCAAGTCCAATCGGAGACCCAGTACTTC.

The gene calls are TRBV4-1 and TRBJ2-7, with 9 bases lining up with TRBD1. Germline V CDR1 and CDR2: MGHRA, YSYEKL. The junction had 6 bases not matched to a gene; V was cut back by 2 bases and J by 4 bases. This CDR3 has 15 amino acids. The CDR3 nucleotides are TGCGCCAGCAGCCAACCCGGGACAGGGTTATACGAGCAGTACTTC. This gives the protein CASSQPGTGLYEQYF.

The chain recombines TRBV4-3 with TRBJ2-1, with 9 nucleotides matching TRBD2. The CDR3 loop spans 20 amino acids. V lost 5 bases to trimming and J lost 0 bases; unmatched junction nucleotides: 17. In germline, CDR1 is LGHNA, CDR2 YSLEER. The CDR3 here is CASSTLRWRGGRFSYNEQFF. The CDR3 region has the DNA TGCGCCAGCAGCACATTGAGGTGGCGGGGGGGCCGGTTCTCCTACAATGAGCAGTTCTTC.

V and J are TRBV5-1 and TRBJ2-3; 11 bases line up with TRBD2. Trimming at V came to 5 bases and at J to 4 bases, leaving 15 bases not matched to a gene. CDR1 is SGHRS, CDR2 YFSETQ, per germline. This CDR3 has 18 residues. The CDR3 DNA follows: TGCGCCAGCAGTGGACAGGCAGAACCGGGACTAGCGGCAGATACGCAGTATTTT. Amino acid sequence: CASSGQAEPGLAADTQYF.

The V gene is TRBV7-2, the J gene TRBJ2-5; D is uncertain. The DNA end is more similar to TRBJ2-7, so the J call may be wrong. Germline CDR1 is SGHTA and CDR2 is FQGNSA. The CDR3 length is 13 residues. The CDR3 sequence: CASSLSGPYEQYF. The DNA for the CDR3 is TGTGCCAGCAGTTTATCCGGACCGTACGAGCAGTACTTC.

The CDR3: CASSGSSGVNEQFF. The CDR3 nucleotides are TGTGCCAGCAGTGGGTCTAGCGGGGTGAATGAGCAGTTCTTC. V usage is TRBV2 and J usage is TRBJ2-1, with 9 bases lining up with TRBD2. Germline values: CDR1 SNHLY, CDR2 FYNNEI. Unmatched junction bases numbered 5, after V lost 4 bases and J lost 7 bases. The CDR3 runs to 14 residues. The full variable domain, its missing parts supplied by reference TRBV2 and TRBJ2-1, is EPEVTQTPSHQVTQMGQEVILRCVPISNHLYFYWYRQILGQKVEFLVSFYNNEISEKSEIFDDQFSVERPDGSNFTLKIRSTKLEDSAMYFCASSGSSGVNEQFFGPGTRLTVL.

V is TRBV4-3 and J is TRBJ2-7, with TRBD2 matching 9 bases. This CDR3 comprises 17 residues. Per germline, CDR1 LGHNA and CDR2 YSLEER. Unmatched junction bases numbered 9, after V lost 3 bases and J lost 0 bases. This chain's CDR3 is CASSQKPGLASSYEQYF. The CDR3 DNA reads TGCGCCAGCAGCCAGAAACCGGGACTAGCTAGCTCCTACGAGCAGTACTTC.

Only a few counts were recorded for this clonotype. The rearrangement joins TRBV25-1 to TRBJ2-5; 7 bases match TRBD1. V lost 5 bases, J lost 3 bases, and 6 bases stayed unmatched. The CDR3 covers 14 residues. Germline V gene data show CDR1 as MGHDK and CDR2 as SYGVNS. This CDR3 is CASSLRDREETQYF. CDR3 DNA: TGTGCCAGCAGTCTCCGGGACAGAGAAGAGACCCAGTACTTC. Supplemented by reference TRBV25-1 and TRBJ2-5, the full variable domain reads EADIYQTPRYLVIGTGKKITLECSQTMGHDKMYWYQQDPGMELHLIHYSYGVNSTEKGDLSSESTVSRIRTEHFPLTLESARPSHTSQYLCASSLRDREETQYFGPGTRLLVL.